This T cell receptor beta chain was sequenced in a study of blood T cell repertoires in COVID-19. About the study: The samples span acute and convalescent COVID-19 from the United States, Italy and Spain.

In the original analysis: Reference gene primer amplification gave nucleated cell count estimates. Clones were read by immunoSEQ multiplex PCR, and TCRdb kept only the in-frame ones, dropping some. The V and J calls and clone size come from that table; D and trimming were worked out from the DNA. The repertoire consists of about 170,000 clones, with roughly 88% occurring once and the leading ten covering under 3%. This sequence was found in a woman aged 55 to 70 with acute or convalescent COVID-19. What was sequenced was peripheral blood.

The CDR3 DNA sequence: TGTGCCAGCAGCTTAGATCGGTGGTCGGGGGGCTACACCTTC. Amino acid sequence: CASSLDRWSGGYTF. V usage is TRBV11-2 and J usage is TRBJ1-2; the D is unclear. Trimming took 0 bases from V and 8 from J, leaving 13 bases between them. The CDR3 has 14 residues. In germline, CDR1 is SGHAT, CDR2 FQNNGV.